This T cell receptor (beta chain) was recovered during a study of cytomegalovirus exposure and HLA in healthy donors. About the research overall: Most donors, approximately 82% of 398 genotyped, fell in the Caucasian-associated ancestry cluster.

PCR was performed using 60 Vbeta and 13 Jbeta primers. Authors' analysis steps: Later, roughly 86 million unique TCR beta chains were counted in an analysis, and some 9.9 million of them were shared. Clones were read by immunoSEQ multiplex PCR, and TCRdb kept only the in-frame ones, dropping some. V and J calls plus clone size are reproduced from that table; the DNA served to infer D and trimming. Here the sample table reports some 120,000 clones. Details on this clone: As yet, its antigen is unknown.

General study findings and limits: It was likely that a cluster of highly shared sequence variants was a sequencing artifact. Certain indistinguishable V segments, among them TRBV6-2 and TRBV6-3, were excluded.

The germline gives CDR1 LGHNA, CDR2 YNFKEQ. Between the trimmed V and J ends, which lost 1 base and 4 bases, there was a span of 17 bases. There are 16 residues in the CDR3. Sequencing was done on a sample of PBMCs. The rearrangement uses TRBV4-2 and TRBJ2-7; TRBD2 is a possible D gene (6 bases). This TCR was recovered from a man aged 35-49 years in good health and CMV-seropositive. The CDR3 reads CASSQVAGRGEYEQYF. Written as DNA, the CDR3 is TGTGCCAGCAGCCAAGTGGCCGGGAGAGGGGAGTACGAGCAGTACTTC.